This is a list of T cell receptor beta chains from one sample in a study of T cell changes during pregnancy in multiple sclerosis. The assay was immunoSEQ multiplex PCR, and TCRdb's table has in-frame clones only and misses some. The data show around 66,000 clones, with 90% to 95% seen just once and over 2% held by the top ten. The starting material was peripheral blood, obtained in the third trimester of pregnancy. The receptors here all came from a female donor in good health, enrolled as a control in a pregnancy study. Each CDR3 is given with its conserved first and last residue. D genes are given only for firm matches. A row's size may be missing; if present it is once, few, many or a size class.

v_call	d_call	clone_size	j_call	cdr3_nt	cdr3_aa
TRBV5-1	TRBD1	.	TRBJ2-1	TGCGCCAGCAGCTTGTCTGGGACAGGGGGCGGGACAGTTCTGTTTGGCCAGTACAATGAGCAGTTCTTC	CASSLSGTGGGTVLFGQYNEQFF
TRBV6-5	.	.	TRBJ2-7	TGTGCCAGCAGTTACTCAGGTAGCGGCTCCTACGAGCAGTACTTC	CASSYSGSGSYEQYF
TRBV9	.	.	TRBJ2-1	TGTGCCAGCAGCGCCGCAGGGGCTTACAATGAGCAGTTCTTC	CASSAAGAYNEQFF
TRBV7-2	.	.	TRBJ2-7	TGTGCCAGCAGCTCCCGGGTCCCTCGGGAGCAGTACTTC	CASSSRVPREQYF
TRBV18	TRBD1	few	TRBJ2-1	TGTGCCAGCTCACCAAGACAGGGTAATGATGAGCAGTTCTTC	CASSPRQGNDEQFF
TRBV11-1	.	.	TRBJ1-1	TGTGCCAGCAGCTACGGACAGCGCCCAGAGAACACTGAAGCTTTCTTT	CASSYGQRPENTEAFF
TRBV29-1	TRBD2	.	TRBJ2-5	TGCAGCGTACGACTAGCGGGATCCCAAGAGACCCAGTACTTC	CSVRLAGSQETQYF
TRBV5-1	.	.	TRBJ1-2	TGCGCCAGCAGCGCACCCGTCAGGGGAGAAGCTAACTATGGCTACACCTTC	CASSAPVRGEANYGYTF
TRBV27	.	.	TRBJ1-2	TGTGCCAGCAGTACCCAATCATCGGGAGCTAACTATGGCTACACCTTC	CASSTQSSGANYGYTF
TRBV13	TRBD1	.	TRBJ2-7	TGTGCCAGCAGCCCTCTACTGACAGGGGAACGAAAACTATCCTACGAGCAGTACTTC	CASSPLLTGERKLSYEQYF
TRBV2	TRBD1	.	TRBJ1-6	TGTGCCAGCAGAGTTGGACAGGGGAATTCACCCCTCCACTTT	CASRVGQGNSPLHF
TRBV9	TRBD1	few	TRBJ1-1	TGTGCCAGCAGCGTAGCCCCCCTGGGACAGGGGGGGACTGAAGCTTTCTTT	CASSVAPLGQGGTEAFF
TRBV9	.	.	TRBJ1-1	TGTGCCAGCAGCGTAGGAGGCGGGGACACTGAAGCTTTCTTT	CASSVGGGDTEAFF
TRBV10-3	.	.	TRBJ1-5	TGTGCCATCAGTAAACAGGGCTTCGGTCAGCCCCAGCATTTT	CAISKQGFGQPQHF
TRBV9	TRBD1	.	TRBJ2-7	TGTGCCAGCAGCGCCGGGACAGGGGGCTACGAGCAGTACTTC	CASSAGTGGYEQYF
TRBV2	.	.	TRBJ2-2	TGTGCCAGCAGTGAAGCGCCTGGGCAGGGGGGCCTGTTTTTT	CASSEAPGQGGLFF
TRBV19	.	.	TRBJ2-7	TGTGCCAGTAGTGTAACAGGTATATCAGGCGAGCAGTACTTC	CASSVTGISGEQYF
TRBV5-1	TRBD2	.	TRBJ2-3	TGCGCCAGCAGCTTCCTAGCGGGCACAGATACGCAGTATTTT	CASSFLAGTDTQYF
TRBV19	TRBD2	.	TRBJ2-3	TGTGCCAGTAGGCCTAGCGGGAGCGGCACAGATACGCAGTATTTT	CASRPSGSGTDTQYF
TRBV27	TRBD1	.	TRBJ2-7	TGTGCCAGCAGTTGGACCGGGACAGGGAGCTACGAGCAGTACTTC	CASSWTGTGSYEQYF
TRBV9	TRBD2	.	TRBJ2-7	TGTGCCAGCAGCCAAGGGACTAGCGGGAGTTTATACGAGCAGTACTTC	CASSQGTSGSLYEQYF
TRBV7-2	.	.	TRBJ2-3	TGTGCCAGCAGCTTAGTTTGGGAGGCCTATTTT	CASSLVWEAYF
TRBV27	.	.	TRBJ2-1	TGTGCCAGCTCAGAGGCCGGGGGACCCAACAATGAGCAGTTCTTC	CASSEAGGPNNEQFF
TRBV28	.	.	TRBJ1-4	TGTGCCAGCAGTTTTCTGTCCGGCAGGGTTTCGGATGAAAAACTGTTTTTT	CASSFLSGRVSDEKLFF
TRBV12-5	.	.	TRBJ1-2	TGTGCTAGTGGTTTGCTTCCGTCGACAGGCATCTATGGCTACACCTTC	CASGLLPSTGIYGYTF
TRBV27	TRBD1	.	TRBJ2-7	TGTGCCAGCAGCGACCTTAAGACAGGGAGTAGGTACGAGCAGTACTTC	CASSDLKTGSRYEQYF
TRBV28	.	few	TRBJ2-2	TGTGCCAGCAGTCCCTGGGGGGAGAGCCTTAACACCGGGGAGCTGTTTTTT	CASSPWGESLNTGELFF
TRBV12-5	.	.	TRBJ1-5	TGTGCTAACCCGCGTCGCAATCAGCCCCAGCATTTT	CANPRRNQPQHF
TRBV5-1	TRBD1	.	TRBJ2-2	TGCGCCAGCAGCGGGATCTTTATTGGACAGGGGAACACCGGGGAGCTGTTTTTT	CASSGIFIGQGNTGELFF
TRBV2	TRBD1	.	TRBJ1-5	TGTGCCAGCAGGGGGACAGATAGCAATCAGCCCCAGCATTTT	CASRGTDSNQPQHF
TRBV5-6	.	.	TRBJ2-7	TGTGCCAGCAGCCTGGCCCTAGCAGGCCGGGCCGAGCAGTACTTC	CASSLALAGRAEQYF
TRBV5-1	TRBD1	.	TRBJ2-7	TGCGCCAGCAGCTTAATGGGACAGGGGACCGAGCAGTACTTC	CASSLMGQGTEQYF
TRBV5-1	.	.	TRBJ2-1	TGCGCCAGCAGCTTGGTAGGGGCAGCTGCACGTTTGGGTGAGCAGTTCTTC	CASSLVGAAARLGEQFF
TRBV7-2	.	.	TRBJ2-6	TGTGCCAGCAGCTTAGTCGTGGGAGCTGGGGCCAACGTCCTGACTTTC	CASSLVVGAGANVLTF
TRBV5-1	TRBD1	.	TRBJ2-7	TGCGCCAGCAGCTGGGACAGGGTGGAATACGAGCAGTACTTC	CASSWDRVEYEQYF
TRBV2	TRBD1	.	TRBJ2-7	TGTGCCAGCAGTGGACAGGGGGCGAATCACGAGCAGTACTTC	CASSGQGANHEQYF
TRBV30	TRBD1	.	TRBJ1-2	TGTGCCTGGAGTACACAGGGGGCGGGAGGCTACACCTTC	CAWSTQGAGGYTF
TRBV7-9	TRBD2	.	TRBJ2-5	TGTGCCAGCAGCTTTGATCTAGCGGGAGGGCCGGGGGAGACCCAGTACTTC	CASSFDLAGGPGETQYF
TRBV5-1	.	once	TRBJ1-4	TGCGCCAGCAGCTTGGAGGTCGGGGGAACTAATGAAAAACTGTTTTTT	CASSLEVGGTNEKLFF
TRBV5-1	TRBD1	.	TRBJ2-1	TGCGCCAGCAGACAGGGGGCTCGCGATGAGCAGTTCTTC	CASRQGARDEQFF
TRBV7-9	TRBD1	.	TRBJ2-5	TGTGCCAGCAGCGCCACGACAGGGGACCAAGAGACCCAGTACTTC	CASSATTGDQETQYF
TRBV29-1	.	few	TRBJ1-5	TGCAGCGTCAGACACGCGGAGGGTCAGCCCCAGCATTTT	CSVRHAEGQPQHF